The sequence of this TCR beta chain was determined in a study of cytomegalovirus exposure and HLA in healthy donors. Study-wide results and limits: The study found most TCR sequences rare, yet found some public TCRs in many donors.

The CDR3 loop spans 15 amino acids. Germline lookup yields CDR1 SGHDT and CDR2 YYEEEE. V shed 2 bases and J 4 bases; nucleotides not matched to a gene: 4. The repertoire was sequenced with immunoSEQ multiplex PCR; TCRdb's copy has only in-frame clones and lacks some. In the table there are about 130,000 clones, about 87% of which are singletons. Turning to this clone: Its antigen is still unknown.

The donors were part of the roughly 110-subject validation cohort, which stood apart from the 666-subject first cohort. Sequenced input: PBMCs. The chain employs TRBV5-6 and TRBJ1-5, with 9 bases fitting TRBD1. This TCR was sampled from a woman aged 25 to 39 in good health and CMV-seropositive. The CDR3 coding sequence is TGTGCCAGCAGCTTTGGGACAGGGTTTAATCAGCCCCAGCATTTT. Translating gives CASSFGTGFNQPQHF.